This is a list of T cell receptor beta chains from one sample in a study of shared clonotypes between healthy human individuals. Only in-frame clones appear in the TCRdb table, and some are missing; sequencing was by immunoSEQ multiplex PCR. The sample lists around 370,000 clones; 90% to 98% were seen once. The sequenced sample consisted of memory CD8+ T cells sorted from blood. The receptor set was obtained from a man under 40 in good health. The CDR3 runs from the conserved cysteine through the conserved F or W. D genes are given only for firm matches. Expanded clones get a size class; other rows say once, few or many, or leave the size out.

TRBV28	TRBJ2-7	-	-	TGTGCCAGCAGTTCCGGGAGTGAGTACCTCGAGCAGTACTTC	CASSSGSEYLEQYF
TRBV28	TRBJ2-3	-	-	TGTGCCAGCAGTTATTTATCGGCAGATACGCAGTATTTT	CASSYLSADTQYF
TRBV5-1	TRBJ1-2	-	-	TGCGCCAGCAGCTCCCGCGCGGGGGCGGGTGGCTACACCTTC	CASSSRAGAGGYTF
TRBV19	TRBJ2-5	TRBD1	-	TGTGCCAGTAGGAAACAGGGGCAAGAGACCCAGTACTTC	CASRKQGQETQYF
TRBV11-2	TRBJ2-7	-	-	TGTGCCAGCAGCTTAGTGACGGAGCTCTACGAGCAGTACTTC	CASSLVTELYEQYF
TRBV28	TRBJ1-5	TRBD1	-	TGTGCCAGCAGCTCCGGGACAGGGGTAAATCAGCCCCAGCATTTT	CASSSGTGVNQPQHF
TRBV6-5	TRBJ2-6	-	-	TGTGCCAGCAGTTACTCGGGGAGAGGGGCCAACGTCCTGACTTTC	CASSYSGRGANVLTF
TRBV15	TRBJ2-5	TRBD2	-	TGTGCCACCAGCAGAGAGGTGGGCAGGGGCCCACTAGCGGGAAAGGAGACCCAGTACTTC	CATSREVGRGPLAGKETQYF
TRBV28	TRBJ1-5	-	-	TGTGCCACTGGCCCTACAGGTCTCAATCAGCCCCAGCATTTT	CATGPTGLNQPQHF
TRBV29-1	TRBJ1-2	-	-	TGCAGCGCCTCATATGGAGGGGGCTACACCTTC	CSASYGGGYTF
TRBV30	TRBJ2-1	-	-	TGTGCCTGGAGTGAGCGGGACAATGAGCAGTTCTTC	CAWSERDNEQFF
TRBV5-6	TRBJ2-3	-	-	TGTGCCAGCAGCTCCCCTGTGGTTCTAGCTCACGATACGCAGTATTTT	CASSSPVVLAHDTQYF
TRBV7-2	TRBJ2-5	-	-	TGTGCCAGCAGCTTAGAAATACACATAAAACAAGAGACCCAGTACTTC	CASSLEIHIKQETQYF
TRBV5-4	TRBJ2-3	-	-	TGTGCCAGCAGCTTGGGGGTTAGCGGTAGCACAGATACGCAGTATTTT	CASSLGVSGSTDTQYF
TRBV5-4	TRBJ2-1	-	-	TGTGCCAGCAGCTTGGGAGGAGCCGGCTCCTACAATGAGCAGTTCTTC	CASSLGGAGSYNEQFF
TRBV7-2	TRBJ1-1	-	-	TGTGCCAGCAGCTTACAGGGAGGCACTGAAGCTTTCTTT	CASSLQGGTEAFF
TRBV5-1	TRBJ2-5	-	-	TGCGCCAGCAGCTTGGGACAGGAGACCCAGTACTTC	CASSLGQETQYF
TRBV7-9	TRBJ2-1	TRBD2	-	TGTGCCAGCAGCTTAGGGGCTAGCGGGAGATTCGATGAGCAGTTCTTC	CASSLGASGRFDEQFF
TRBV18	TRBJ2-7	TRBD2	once	TGTGCCAGCTCACCAGCGGGAGGGGTCTACGAGCAGTACTTC	CASSPAGGVYEQYF
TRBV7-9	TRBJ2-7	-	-	TGTGCCAGCAGCTTAGTACGTCGGTCAACCTACGAGCAGTACTTC	CASSLVRRSTYEQYF
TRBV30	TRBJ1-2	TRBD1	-	TGTGCCTGGAGCCTCGGACAGGGAAATGGCTACACCTTC	CAWSLGQGNGYTF
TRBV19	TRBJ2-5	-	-	TGTGCCAGTAGTTCTTCAGGCCAAATCGCCGTAGAGACCCAGTACTTC	CASSSSGQIAVETQYF
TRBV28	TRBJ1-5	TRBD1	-	TGTGCCAGCAGTTTTTCGACAGGGGATCAGCCCCAGCATTTT	CASSFSTGDQPQHF
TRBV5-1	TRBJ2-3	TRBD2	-	TGCGCCAGCAGCCCCAGGGGAGCGGGAGGGCAGAGCACAGATACGCAGTATTTT	CASSPRGAGGQSTDTQYF
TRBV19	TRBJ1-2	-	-	TGTGCCAGTAGTATGCAGGGGAACTATGGCTACACCTTC	CASSMQGNYGYTF
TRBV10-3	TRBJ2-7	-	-	TGTGCCATCAGTGATTCTCCGGACAGTCGCCCGAGGGAGCAGTACTTC	CAISDSPDSRPREQYF
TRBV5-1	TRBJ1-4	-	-	TGCGCCAGCAGCCCCCGGGAAACTAATGAAAAACTGTTTTTT	CASSPRETNEKLFF
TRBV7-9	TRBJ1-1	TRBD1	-	TGTGCCAACATACGTCCCGGGACAGGGAACACTGAAGCTTTCTTT	CANIRPGTGNTEAFF
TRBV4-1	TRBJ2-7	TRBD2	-	TGCGCCAGCAGCCGTTGGACTAGCGGGACCTACGAGCAGTACTTC	CASSRWTSGTYEQYF
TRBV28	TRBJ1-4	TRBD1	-	TGTGCCAGCAGCTCGACAGGGCCGGAAAAACTGTTTTTT	CASSSTGPEKLFF
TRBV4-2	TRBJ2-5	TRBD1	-	TGTGCCAGCAGCCAAGATCCCCTTCCGGGACAGGGCGCGGAGACCCAGTACTTC	CASSQDPLPGQGAETQYF
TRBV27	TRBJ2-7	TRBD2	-	TGTGCCAGCGGCCCAAACTTTAGCGGGAACGAGCAGTACTTC	CASGPNFSGNEQYF
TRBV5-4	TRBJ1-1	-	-	TGTGCCAGCAGCCCGGGGGGGGCTACTGAAGCTTTCTTT	CASSPGGATEAFF
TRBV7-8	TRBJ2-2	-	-	TGTGCCAGCAGCTTAGCGATTAGGTACACCGGGGAGCTGTTTTTT	CASSLAIRYTGELFF
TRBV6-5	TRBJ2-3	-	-	TGTGCCAGCAGTTACTCGAGTCGACTCGGCACAGATACGCAGTATTTT	CASSYSSRLGTDTQYF
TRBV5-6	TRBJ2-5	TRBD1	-	TGTGCCAGCAGCCGATCTACGACAGGGGGCAGAGGGGAGACCCAGTACTTC	CASSRSTTGGRGETQYF
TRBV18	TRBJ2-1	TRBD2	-	TGTGCCAGCTCATCACTAGCGGTCCAAAGCAATGAGCAGTTCTTC	CASSSLAVQSNEQFF
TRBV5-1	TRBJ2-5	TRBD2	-	TGCGCCAGCAGCTTGGGCGTCGGACTAGCGGGAGAGACCCAGTACTTC	CASSLGVGLAGETQYF
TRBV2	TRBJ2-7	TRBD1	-	TGTGCCAGCACGGACAGGGCCTACGAGCAGTACTTC	CASTDRAYEQYF
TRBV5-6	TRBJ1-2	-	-	TGTGCCAGCAGCTCGGCGTTGGGGTATGGCTACACCTTC	CASSSALGYGYTF
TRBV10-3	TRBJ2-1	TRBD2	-	TGTGCCATCAGTGTTTCGAGCGGGAGTAGGAACAATGAGCAGTTCTTC	CAISVSSGSRNNEQFF
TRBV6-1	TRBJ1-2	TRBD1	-	TGTGCCAGCACCATGACAGGGTTTGACTATGGCTACACCTTC	CASTMTGFDYGYTF
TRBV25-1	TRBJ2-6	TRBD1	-	TGTGCCAGCAGTGGGGGGTGGGACAGCGAAGCTGGGGCCAACGTCCTGACTTTC	CASSGGWDSEAGANVLTF
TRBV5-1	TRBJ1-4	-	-	TGCGCCAGCAGCTTGGAAGGGGGAGGGGCAACTAATGAAAAACTGTTTTTT	CASSLEGGGATNEKLFF
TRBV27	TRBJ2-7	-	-	TGTGCCAGCAGTTTATCAAGACTCCCCAACGAGCAGTACTTC	CASSLSRLPNEQYF
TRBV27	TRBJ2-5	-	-	TGTGCCAGCCGTCCGTTTCCCAGGGAGACCCAGTACTTC	CASRPFPRETQYF
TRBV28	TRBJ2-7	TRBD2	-	TGTGCCAGCGCGTTTGGAGGGACTACTCCCTACGAGCAGTACTTC	CASAFGGTTPYEQYF
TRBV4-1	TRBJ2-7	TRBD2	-	TGCGCCAGCAGCCAAGAAGGGATGAACGGGAGGGCCTCTAGCTCCTACGAGCAGTACTTC	CASSQEGMNGRASSSYEQYF
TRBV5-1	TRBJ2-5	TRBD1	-	TGCGCCAGCAGCCCGGAACCGGACAGGGTAGAGACCCAGTACTTC	CASSPEPDRVETQYF